Presented here are 18 T cell receptor beta chains from one specimen sequenced in a study of OX40 agonist ivuxolimab in advanced cancers. Profiled with immunoSEQ multiplex PCR; TCRdb holds only in-frame clones, not every one. The sample lists under 13,000 clones; over 80% were seen once. The material was CD4+ or CD8+ T cells sorted from blood, obtained in a trial of the OX40 agonist ivuxolimab. The origin of the receptors is an adult with an advanced solid tumor such as melanoma, head and neck, liver or kidney cancer.

CDR3 DNA: TGTGCCAGCAGTTTGTTACAGGGGGTCGAGCAGTACTTC. Translating it yields CASSLLQGVEQYF. The chain has TRBV28 and TRBJ2-7; 8 nucleotides agree with TRBD1. The CDR3 loop spans 13 amino acids. Germline lookup yields CDR1 MDHEN and CDR2 SYDVKM. J was trimmed by 6 bases and V by 3 bases; bases with no gene match: 4.

This clone was seen only once. This chain joins TRBV7-9 and TRBJ2-3; 10 bases fit TRBD1. Germline V gene sequence: CDR1 SEHNR, CDR2 FQNEAQ (reference sequence). Trimming at V came to 5 bases and at J to 5 bases, leaving 10 bases not matched to a gene. CDR3 length: 16 residues. The CDR3: CASSLGQGISEDTQYF. The CDR3, as DNA: TGTGCCAGCAGCCTGGGACAGGGGATCTCGGAAGATACGCAGTATTTT.

The chain employs TRBV7-9 and TRBJ1-1; D is ambiguous. The CDR3 is made up of 13 amino acids. Germline V lookup: CDR1 SEHNR, CDR2 FQNEAQ (reference sequence). V was trimmed by 6 bases and J by 2 bases, leaving 10 bases between them. The CDR3 is CASRRHLNTEAFF. Written as DNA, the CDR3 is TGTGCCAGCAGACGACACCTAAACACTGAAGCTTTCTTT.

This clone is medium-sized. The chain combines TRBV7-8 with TRBJ2-5; 12 positions match TRBD2. V was pared by 5 bases and J by 9 bases, with 10 bases of the junction left unmatched. Germline lookup yields CDR1 SGHVS and CDR2 FQNEAQ. This CDR3 comprises 15 residues. The CDR3 here is CASSPEGLAGYPQYF. The CDR3, as DNA: TGTGCCAGCAGCCCCGAAGGACTAGCGGGGTACCCCCAGTACTTC.

V and J are TRBV2 and TRBJ2-3; 8 nucleotides line up with TRBD2. The CDR3 extends over 17 amino acids. Germline-derived CDR1 and CDR2 are SNHLY and FYNNEI. Trimming removed 5 bases from V and 0 bases from J; junction bases left unmatched: 10. The CDR3 here is CASSQTIAGSSTDTQYF. The CDR3, as DNA: TGTGCCAGCAGTCAGACCATAGCGGGGTCTAGCACAGATACGCAGTATTTT.

This sequence joins TRBV9 and TRBJ2-3; 12 bases are shared with TRBD2. V lost 4 bases and J lost 3; bases outside the gene matches: 12. In germline, CDR1 is SGDLS, CDR2 YYNGEE. CDR3 size: 18 residues. The CDR3 sequence is CASSTKKTSGGRTDTQYF. The CDR3 DNA reads as TGTGCCAGCAGCACAAAGAAGACTAGCGGGGGTAGAACAGATACGCAGTATTTT.

J is TRBJ2-7 and V is TRBV2, with 8 bases identical to TRBD2. With V trimmed by 6 bases and J by 0 bases, 4 bases remained unmatched. The length of the CDR3 is 14 residues. CDR1 is SNHLY and CDR2 is FYNNEI in the germline V gene. The CDR3 sequence is CASRAAGDSYEQYF. Here the CDR3 DNA reads TGTGCCAGCAGAGCAGCGGGGGACTCCTACGAGCAGTACTTC.

V usage is TRBV6-4 and J usage is TRBJ2-2; weak D call: TRBD2 (5 bases). Trimming pared 6 bases from V and 5 bases from J, leaving 16 bases between. From germline, CDR1 is MRHNA and CDR2 SNTAGT. The CDR3 runs 15 residues. DNA for the CDR3: TGTGCCAGCAGCCCTGACGCGGGTTCTACCGGGGAGCTGTTTTTT. This sequence encodes CASSPDAGSTGELFF.

The rearrangement uses TRBV2 and TRBJ1-4, with TRBD1 identical over 9 bases. The CDR3 length is 15 residues. Germline lookup yields CDR1 SNHLY and CDR2 FYNNEI. The J segment lost 8 bases and the V segment lost 5 bases, leaving 9 bases of the junction unmatched. The CDR3 spells CASSRRDRVEEKLFF. CDR3 in DNA: TGTGCCAGCAGTCGCCGGGACAGGGTCGAGGAAAAACTGTTTTTT.

The sample holds one count of this clone. The chain links TRBV27 to TRBJ1-4, with D hard to call. The germline V gene encodes CDR1 MNHEY and CDR2 SMNVEV (reference sequence). The CDR3 is 14 residues long. V lost 2 bases to trimming and J lost 6 bases, with 10 bases between them. CDR3 region: CASSLPGSHEKLFF. In nucleotides, the CDR3 is TGTGCCAGCAGTTTACCGGGTAGCCATGAAAAACTGTTTTTT.

The V and J genes are TRBV2 and TRBJ2-3; 7 bases map to TRBD2. Per germline, CDR1 SNHLY and CDR2 FYNNEI. V shed 11 bases, J shed 0 bases, and the junction held 5 bases outside the gene matches. There are 13 residues in the CDR3. The CDR3 region is CAPLADSTDTQYF. In nucleotides, the CDR3 is TGTGCCCCCCTAGCGGATAGCACAGATACGCAGTATTTT.

DNA of the CDR3: TGTGCCAGCAGCTCTAGCGGGGGGGCCGGAGAGACCCAGTACTTC. Its translation: CASSSSGGAGETQYF. The chain employs TRBV7-2 and TRBJ2-5, with TRBD2 matching over 12 bases. The length of the CDR3 is 15 residues. Trimming at V came to 4 bases and at J to 4 bases, leaving 4 bases not matched to a gene. Germline V gives CDR1 SGHTA, CDR2 FQGNSA.

The chain has TRBV27 and TRBJ2-1; D unresolved. The germline V gene encodes CDR1 MNHEY and CDR2 SMNVEV (reference sequence). This CDR3 region has 15 residues. V gave up 3 bases and J gave up 0 bases, with 9 bases separating them. CDR3 sequence reads: CASSLTLSSYNEQFF. In nucleotides, the CDR3 is TGTGCCAGCAGTTTGACGCTGAGCTCCTACAATGAGCAGTTCTTC.

This clone came up a few times. The chain recombines TRBV6-1 with TRBJ2-7, with D unresolved. V gave up 11 bases and J gave up 0 bases, with 14 bases separating them. Germline loops: CDR1 MNHNS, CDR2 SASEGT. This CDR3 region has 13 residues. CDR3 in amino acids: CASLGANSYEQYF. The CDR3 coding sequence is TGTGCCTCTCTGGGCGCAAACTCCTACGAGCAGTACTTC.

The chain couples TRBV7-9 to TRBJ2-1, with 8 bases fitting TRBD1. CDR1 is SEHNR and CDR2 is FQNEAQ in the germline V gene (reference sequence). The CDR3 totals 14 residues. The J segment lost 5 bases and the V segment lost 5 bases, leaving 5 bases of the junction unmatched. CDR3 in amino acids: CASSPTGGNNEQFF. In DNA form, the CDR3 reads TGTGCCAGCAGCCCCACAGGGGGGAACAATGAGCAGTTCTTC.

J is TRBJ1-1 and V is TRBV27; maybe TRBD1 (6 bases). Per the germline V gene, CDR1 is MNHEY and CDR2 is SMNVEV (reference sequence). The length of the CDR3 is 13 residues. The V gene lost 10 bases and the J gene lost 4 bases, with 16 bases spanning the gap. The CDR3 nucleotides are TGTGCCACCCAGGCGGGGGGGCGCACTGAAGCTTTCTTT. Translated: CATQAGGRTEAFF.

The rearrangement joins TRBV4-1 to TRBJ2-7; TRBD2 aligns across 9 bases. CDR3 length: 16 residues. Germline trimming cut 0 bases from V and 4 bases from J; bases unmatched to any gene: 7. Germline V gene data show CDR1 as MGHRA and CDR2 as YSYEKL. CDR3 bases: TGCGCCAGCAGCCAAGAGGGGGCTAGCGGGACTTACGAGCAGTACTTC. It encodes CASSQEGASGTYEQYF.

The CDR3 region has the DNA TGTGCCAGCAGGGGAGAGGTGGCTTTCTTT. Its protein product is CASRGEVAFF. The chain joins TRBV2 to TRBJ1-1; D remains unclear. CDR3 length equals 10 residues. CDR1 and CDR2 from the germline V gene are SNHLY and FYNNEI. Trimming shortened V by 6 bases and J by 11 bases, and 10 bases separated the two germline ends.